This T cell receptor (beta chain) was retrieved from a study of regulatory T cells in long-lasting Graves disease (dated by TCRdb to the early 2020s). General notes on the study: Newly diagnosed Graves' disease patients had taken antithyroid drugs for less than 3 months. Patients with persistent Graves' disease were compared with patients with newly diagnosed Graves' disease using TCR sequencing and RNA sequencing of peripheral blood. The study was conducted in China and was registered as a clinical trial. A total of around 35 samples underwent TCR sequencing: about 13 from persistent and 20 from newly diagnosed Graves' disease patients. Results and caveats for the whole study, not just this receptor: Patients with persistent disease shared more public clonotypes (around 2,500) than newly diagnosed patients did (more than 900). Persistent Graves' disease patients showed lower TCR Shannon entropy and fewer highly expanded clones than newly diagnosed patients, suggesting clonal expansion. TRBV28, TRBJ1-2 and TRBJ2-5 were preferentially used in persistent disease, while TRBV20-1 and TRBJ2-1 were favored in newly diagnosed disease. Only the TCR beta chain was sequenced and analyzed. Peripheral blood alone was examined, since thyroid tissue, which constituted the primary lesion, could not be accessed. The authors acknowledged the small sample size as a limitation that may reduce accuracy.

As concerns this clonotype: This receptor's antigen is unknown. The conserved final phenylalanine or tryptophan is absent from the CDR3, which likely points to a read error.

Libraries were constructed by multiplex PCR. The run used an Illumina HiSeq 4000. CDR3 regions were amplified by Arm-PCR with iRepertoire HTBI primers to construct TCR beta libraries. Before sequencing, the PCR products went through gel purification. Processing in the source paper ran as follows. A total of 62 TRBV and 14 TRBJ segments were identified across samples and were used for gene usage analysis of CDR3 amino acid clonotypes. Filtered high-quality paired reads were merged into contigs using COPE and FqMerger. BLAST was used to align contigs to IMGT TRBV, TRBD and TRBJ reference genes, with CDR3 defined following IMGT. Clonotypes above 0.1% frequency were classified as highly expanded clones. Shannon entropy served as the measure of repertoire diversity, while the Gini coefficient captured V-J evenness. Clonotypes shared by more than one individual were considered public. TCRdb ran its own pipeline on the public reads, namely fastp trimming at Q25 and MiXCR clone calling, and kept in-frame beta chains. A single entry per CDR3 protein holds the most common genes and DNA from its merged rows. V and J calls and clone size were set by TCRdb, not the authors. The sample has around 450,000 distinct CDR3 sequences on record, about 15% of them singletons. The ten largest account for around 17% of the sample.

The germline V gene (reference sequence) supplies CDR1 LGHDT and CDR2 YNNKEL. 13 amino acids form the CDR3, both terminal residues included. The CDR3 DNA has 39 bases and is translated from base 1. V drops 6 bases and J drops 8 bases, leaving 15 bases in between. This specimen's time point label, per the study, means: newly diagnosed GD, antithyroid drugs for less than 3 months. RNA was extracted from PBMCs in TRIzol for both TCR sequencing and RNA sequencing. The diagnosis of Graves' disease followed American Thyroid Association guidelines. The patients came from an endocrinology department in Xi'an, China. From each patient, approximately 9.9 milliliters of peripheral blood was collected into an EDTA anticoagulant tube. Ficoll Paque Plus density gradient separation was used to isolate PBMCs, and no further T cell sorting was performed. An Agilent 2100 Bioanalyzer and agarose gel were used to assess RNA quality, and a NanoDrop 2000 was used to measure RNA concentration.

This sample was also put to use in a study of T cells in Graves' hyperthyroidism and ophthalmopathy. The second paper states: Stable Graves' hyperthyroidism was defined as no progression to ophthalmopathy during 18 months of follow-up. Hyperthyroidism patients were newly diagnosed, had a disease duration of under 2 months, and were aged 18 to 65 years. Patients with uncontrolled infections, other autoimmune diseases, pregnancy or lactation were excluded. Diagnoses were established on the basis of clinical symptoms, serum thyroxine and TRAb, thyroid ultrasound, and orbital computed tomography. For the first round of RT-PCR on the TCR CDR3, the HTBI primer set was used together with the Qiagen OneStep RT-PCR kit. Most expanded thyroid clonotypes (frequency above 0.001) were also detected in blood, suggesting blood repertoires may reflect thyroid immune responses. A 13 V-J signature model separated ophthalmopathy from stable hyperthyroidism, with around 91% sensitivity and 81.08% specificity in cross-validation and 80%/75% in testing. In validation, the model predicted progression to ophthalmopathy a median of roughly 6.2 months before onset, with about 70% sensitivity and about 72% specificity. A discovery cohort of about 95 patients, about 44 with Graves' ophthalmopathy and approximately 60 with stable Graves' hyperthyroidism, was used to find distinguishing TCR V-J signatures. Prospective prediction of ophthalmopathy was tested in an independent validation cohort consisting of fewer than 20 hyperthyroidism patients and some 15 patients who later progressed to ophthalmopathy. The 95 to 100 discovery patients were randomly divided into training and test sets at a 7:3 ratio. In about six Graves' hyperthyroidism patients, the study also compared T-cell repertoires from thyroid tissue with T-cell repertoires from blood. Following sampling, methimazole starting at 30 mg daily was given to hyperthyroidism patients, and high-dose intravenous methylprednisolone was given to ophthalmopathy patients. A second multiplex PCR round built the libraries, followed by size selection and purification. Paired-end sequencing of the libraries was performed with 100 bp reads on an Illumina HiSeq2000. SOAPnuke was used to process the raw data, with reads discarded if the reads contained adapters or uncalled bases, had a mean Phred below 15, or lacked an exact constant-primer or identifier match. High-quality paired reads were merged using COPE v1.2.5, and each unique nucleotide sequence was defined as a clonotype. MiTCR v1.1 was used to align the clonotypes against IMGT TRBV, TRBD and TRBJ reference segments. Only V-J combinations with frequency above 0.0001, covering 99% to 99.2% of repertoires, were analysed. The TCS score was defined as the ratio of F50 (clonal expansion) to E x V (chaos), calculated using BLOSUM62-based TCRdist between CDR3 peptides within each V-J. Welch's t-statistics and random forest reduced around 510 V-J features to under 15, which were used in a naive Bayes classifier (R e1071). No statistical method was used to fix the sample size in advance, and group allocation was not hidden from the investigators. According to the paper, TCR Vbeta CDR3 sequencing was carried out on some 130 peripheral blood samples, which came from under 50 ophthalmopathy, 70 to 80 hyperthyroidism and approximately 17 progressor patients.

This clonotype originated in a woman aged 25 to 39 with Graves disease. Donor details come from another sample of the same person, matched by shared clones. The sample in question was peripheral blood mononuclear cells (PBMCs), obtained at new diagnosis, from a patient treated with antithyroid drugs. The rearranged segments are TRBV3-1 and TRBJ2-3, with TRBD2 perhaps the D gene, on 6 matching bases. CDR3 loop: CASSPDQGGTQYC. The DNA sequence reads TGTGCCAGCAGTCCCGATCAGGGAGGTACGCAGTATTGT.